This TCR beta chain derives from a study of control samples from healthy donors and cancer patients (dated by TCRdb to about 2020). The library was produced with the immunoSEQ multiplex PCR assay. TCRdb provides this immuneACCESS table in a form limited to in-frame rearrangements. Some clones are lacking; in checked studies, under half of them reflect an unresolved V gene, and why the rest are absent is not known. The sample data list roughly 160,000 clones, and approximately 94% of these were observed just once. The leading ten clones occupy 12% to 15% of the sample. Trimming at the junction amounts to 8 bases on V and 0 bases on J, and the germline ends lie 13 bases apart. CDR1 and CDR2 are drawn from the germline V gene (reference sequence): LNHDA, SQIVND. The CDR3 numbers 14 residues from cysteine through phenylalanine. The kept DNA is CDR3 alone, 42 bases in frame from the first base. Details on this clone: Which antigen it targets is not known. No per-base quality is available; no much larger clone lies one base away.

Material: PBMCs. The sequence came from a man between 60 and 75 years old with colorectal cancer. The sequence links TRBV19 to TRBJ1-2; TRBD1 could be the D gene, as 5 bases match. The CDR3 protein is CASFKGQANYGYTF. The DNA sequence is given as TGTGCCAGTTTTAAAGGACAAGCTAACTATGGCTACACCTTC.